Listed below are T cell receptor beta chains from one sample, sequenced in a study of technical replicates of blood from a few donors. Clones were read by immunoSEQ multiplex PCR, and TCRdb kept only the in-frame ones, dropping some. The table lists 74,000 or so clones, 85% to 95% of them singletons, with under 0.5% in the top ten. The sample consisted of T cells isolated from PBMCs. These receptors were collected from a human donor in good health. CDR3s include the opening cysteine and the closing phenylalanine or tryptophan. D genes are given only for firm matches. For some rows the clone size is stated as once, few or many, or as a class when expanded; others skip it.

d_call,v_call,j_call,clone_size,cdr3_length,cdr3_nt,cdr3_aa
.,TRBV20-1,TRBJ2-1,.,11,TGCAGTGCTAGAGATCGGGCTAGCCAGTTCTTC,CSARDRASQFF
.,TRBV10-3,TRBJ1-4,few,13,TGTGCCATCAGTGAGAAGAGGGGGGAAAAACTGTTTTTT,CAISEKRGEKLFF
.,TRBV25-1,TRBJ1-5,.,12,TGTGCCAGCGGGTGGGAGGATCAGCCCCAGCATTTT,CASGWEDQPQHF
.,TRBV27,TRBJ2-7,.,13,TGTGCCAGCAGTTCCGCAGACAGCTACGAGCAGTACTTC,CASSSADSYEQYF
TRBD2,TRBV4-1,TRBJ2-1,.,18,TGCGCCAGCAGCCAACCCGGACAGACTAGCGGGAACGGGTTTGAGCAGTTCTTC,CASSQPGQTSGNGFEQFF
TRBD2,TRBV7-9,TRBJ2-1,.,15,TGTGCCAGCACCCTGCTAGGACTAGCGGGGGGGGAGCAGTTCTTC,CASTLLGLAGGEQFF
.,TRBV6-5,TRBJ1-1,few,14,TGTGCCAGCAGGCCCAATTCTTGGAGCACTGAAGCTTTCTTT,CASRPNSWSTEAFF
.,TRBV19,TRBJ1-1,.,13,TGTGCCAGTATTAAACAGGGAAACACTGAAGCTTTCTTT,CASIKQGNTEAFF
TRBD1,TRBV28,TRBJ2-7,.,15,TGTGCCAGCAGCCATCTAAGGGACAGCTCCTACGAGCAGTACTTC,CASSHLRDSSYEQYF
.,TRBV30,TRBJ1-2,.,11,TGTGCCCTCGAACAGGGCTATGGCTACACCTTC,CALEQGYGYTF